This T cell receptor (beta chain) was sequenced for a study of T cells in Graves' hyperthyroidism and ophthalmopathy. An absence of ophthalmopathy progression within 18 months meant stable Graves' hyperthyroidism. The hyperthyroidism patients had all been newly diagnosed, and their disease duration was under 2 months. Their ages ranged from 18 to 65 years. Regions amplified from RNA transcripts were the TCR beta CDR3 regions. The study used the HTBI primer set for a first-round RT-PCR of the TCR CDR3. One entry per CDR3 protein, called by TCRdb with MiXCR from the multiplex PCR reads. The sample consists of hundreds of thousands of distinct CDR3 sequences, over 15% of them appearing once. Whole-study findings and limits: The model predicted ophthalmopathy a median approximately 6 months before onset.

In this sample, this clonotype turned up a few times. Its cognate antigen is unknown. The junction differs from germline at one of its ends, possibly a read error. This CDR3 has 24 amino acids. The germline CDR1 and CDR2 sequences are SNHLY and FYNNEI. This receptor was identified in a woman younger than 30 with Graves' hyperthyroidism. Sample: blood. J is TRBJ2-7 and V is TRBV2, with 9 bases fitting TRBD2. The CDR3 DNA reads TGTGCCAGCAGTGAAGCTTCCTCAGGGGTTCAAACCAGACTAGCGGAAATCTTCTCCTACGGGCAGTACTTC. Protein sequence: CASSEASSGVQTRLAEIFSYGQYF. Full variable domain (rest looked up from reference TRBV2 and TRBJ2-7): EPEVTQTPSHQVTQMGQEVILRCVPISNHLYFYWYRQILGQKVEFLVSFYNNEISEKSEIFDDQFSVERPDGSNFTLKIRSTKLEDSAMYFCASSEASSGVQTRLAEIFSYGQYFGPGTRLTVT.